The clone carrying this TCR beta chain was counted between two and nine times. The antigen is unknown. The PCR was carried out with 60 Vbeta primers and 13 Jbeta primers. Profiled with immunoSEQ multiplex PCR; TCRdb holds only in-frame clones, not every one. Of about 130,000 clones listed, about 80% are singletons. These data belong to a study of cytomegalovirus exposure and HLA in healthy donors. Study overall: From HLA-typed donors, an early data release held approximately 85 million unique TCRs.

CDR3 length: 16 amino acids. Trimming at V came to 1 base and at J to 3 bases, leaving 7 bases not matched to a gene. Germline CDR1 SGHVS, CDR2 FNYEAQ. Study-level points and caveats: Follow-up analysis later connected one missense variant in DCLRE1C with trimming of TCR beta V- and J-genes.

This TCR derives from a man aged 35 to 55 in good health and CMV-seronegative. The chain joins TRBV7-6 to TRBJ2-7, with 9 nucleotides matching TRBD2. The sample comprised PBMCs. CDR3 sequence reads: CASSLVRTSANYEQYF. CDR3 bases: TGTGCCAGCAGCTTAGTACGGACTAGCGCGAACTACGAGCAGTACTTC.